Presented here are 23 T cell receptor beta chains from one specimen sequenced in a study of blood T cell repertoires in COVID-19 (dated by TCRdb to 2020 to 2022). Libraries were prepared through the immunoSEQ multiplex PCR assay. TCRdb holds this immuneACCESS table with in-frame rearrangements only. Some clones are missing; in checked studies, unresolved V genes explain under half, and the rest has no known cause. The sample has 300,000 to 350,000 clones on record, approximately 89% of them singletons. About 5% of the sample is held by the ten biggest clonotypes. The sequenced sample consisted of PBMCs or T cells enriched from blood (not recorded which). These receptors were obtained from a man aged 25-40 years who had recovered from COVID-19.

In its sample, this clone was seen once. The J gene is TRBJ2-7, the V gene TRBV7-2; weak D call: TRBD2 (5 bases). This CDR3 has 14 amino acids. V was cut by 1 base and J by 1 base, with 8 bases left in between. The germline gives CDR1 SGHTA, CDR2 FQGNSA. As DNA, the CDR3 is TGTGCCAGCAGCTTAGTCTCGGGGTCCTACGAGCAGTACTTC. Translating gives CASSLVSGSYEQYF. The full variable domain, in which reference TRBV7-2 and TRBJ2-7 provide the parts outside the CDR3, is GAGVSQSPSNKVTEKGKDVELRCDPISGHTALYWYRQSLGQGLEFLIYFQGNSAPDKSGLPSDRFSAERTGGSVSTLTIQRTQQEDSAVYLCASSLVSGSYEQYFGPGTRLTVT.

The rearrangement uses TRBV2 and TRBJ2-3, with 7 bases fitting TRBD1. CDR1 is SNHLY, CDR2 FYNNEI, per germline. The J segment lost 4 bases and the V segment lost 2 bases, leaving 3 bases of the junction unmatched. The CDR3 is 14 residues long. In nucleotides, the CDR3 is TGTGCCAGCAGTGAAATGCAGGGGGCAGATACGCAGTATTTT. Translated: CASSEMQGADTQYF.

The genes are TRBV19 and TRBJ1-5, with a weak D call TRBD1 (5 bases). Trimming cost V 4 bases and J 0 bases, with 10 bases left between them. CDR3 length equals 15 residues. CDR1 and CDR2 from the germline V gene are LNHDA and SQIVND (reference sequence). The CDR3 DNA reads TGTGCCAGTAGTACCGGACACTATAGCAATCAGCCCCAGCATTTT. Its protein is CASSTGHYSNQPQHF.

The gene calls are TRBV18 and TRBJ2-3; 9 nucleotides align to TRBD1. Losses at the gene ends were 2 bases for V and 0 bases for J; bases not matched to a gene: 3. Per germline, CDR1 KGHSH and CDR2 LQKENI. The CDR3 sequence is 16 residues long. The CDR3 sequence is CASSPGTGLSTDTQYF. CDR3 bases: TGTGCCAGCTCACCAGGGACAGGGTTGAGCACAGATACGCAGTATTTT.

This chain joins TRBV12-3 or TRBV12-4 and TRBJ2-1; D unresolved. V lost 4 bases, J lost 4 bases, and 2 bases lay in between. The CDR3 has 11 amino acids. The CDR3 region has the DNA TGTGCCAGCAGTTCTTACAATGAGCAGTTCTTC. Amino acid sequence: CASSSYNEQFF.

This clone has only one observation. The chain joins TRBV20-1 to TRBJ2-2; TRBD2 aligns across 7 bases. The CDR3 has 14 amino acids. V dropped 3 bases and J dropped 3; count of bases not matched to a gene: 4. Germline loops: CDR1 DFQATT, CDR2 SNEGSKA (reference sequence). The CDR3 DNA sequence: TGCAGTGCTAGTCCGGGAGGCTACACCGGGGAGCTGTTTTTT. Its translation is CSASPGGYTGELFF.

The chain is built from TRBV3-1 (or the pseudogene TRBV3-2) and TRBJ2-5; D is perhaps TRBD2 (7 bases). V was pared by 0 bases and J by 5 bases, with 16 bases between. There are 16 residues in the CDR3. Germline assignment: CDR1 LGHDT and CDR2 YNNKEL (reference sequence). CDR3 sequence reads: CASSQDLGGPGETQYF. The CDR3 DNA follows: TGTGCCAGCAGCCAAGATCTCGGGGGGCCTGGGGAGACCCAGTACTTC.

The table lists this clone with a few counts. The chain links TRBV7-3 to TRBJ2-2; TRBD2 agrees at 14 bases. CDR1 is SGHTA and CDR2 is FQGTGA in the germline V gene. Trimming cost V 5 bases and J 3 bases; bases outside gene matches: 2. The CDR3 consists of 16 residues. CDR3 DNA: TGTGCCAGCAGCCTGGGACTAGCGGGAGACACCGGGGAGCTGTTTTTT. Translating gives CASSLGLAGDTGELFF.

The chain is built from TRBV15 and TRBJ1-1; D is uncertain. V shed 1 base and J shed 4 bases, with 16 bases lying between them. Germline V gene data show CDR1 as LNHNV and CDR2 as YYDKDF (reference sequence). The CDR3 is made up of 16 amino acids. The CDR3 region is CATSRVGLRRSTEAFF. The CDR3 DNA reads TGTGCCACCAGCAGAGTCGGCCTCCGAAGGAGCACTGAAGCTTTCTTT.

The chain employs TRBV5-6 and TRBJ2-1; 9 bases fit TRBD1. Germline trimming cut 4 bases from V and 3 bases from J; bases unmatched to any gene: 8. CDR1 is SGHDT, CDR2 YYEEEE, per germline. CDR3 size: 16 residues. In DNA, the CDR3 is TGTGCCAGCAGCGGCGGGACAGGGACTGTCTACAATGAGCAGTTCTTC. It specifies CASSGGTGTVYNEQFF.

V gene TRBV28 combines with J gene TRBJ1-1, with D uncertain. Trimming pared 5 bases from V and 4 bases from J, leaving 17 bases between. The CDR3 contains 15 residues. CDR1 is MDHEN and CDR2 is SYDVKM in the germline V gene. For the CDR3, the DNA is TGTGCCAGCAGTCCCGACCCCCGAGGGCGCACTGAAGCTTTCTTT. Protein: CASSPDPRGRTEAFF. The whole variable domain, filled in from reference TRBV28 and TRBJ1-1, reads DVKVTQSSRYLVKRTGEKVFLECVQDMDHENMFWYRQDPGLGLRLIYFSYDVKMKEKGDIPEGYSVSREKKERFSLILESASTNQTSMYLCASSPDPRGRTEAFFGQGTRLTVV.

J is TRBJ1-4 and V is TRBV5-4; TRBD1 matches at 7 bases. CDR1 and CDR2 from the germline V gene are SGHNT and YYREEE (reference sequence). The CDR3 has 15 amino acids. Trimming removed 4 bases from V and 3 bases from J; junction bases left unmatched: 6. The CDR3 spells CASSSRDRPNEKLFF. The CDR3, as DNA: TGTGCCAGCAGCAGCCGGGACAGACCTAATGAAAAACTGTTTTTT.

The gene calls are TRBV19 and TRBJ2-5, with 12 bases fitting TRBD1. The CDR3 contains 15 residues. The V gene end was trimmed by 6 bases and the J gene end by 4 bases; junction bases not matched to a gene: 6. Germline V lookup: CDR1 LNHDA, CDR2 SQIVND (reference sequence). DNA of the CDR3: TGTGCCAGTAGGGACCTGGGACAGGGGGCAGAGACCCAGTACTTC. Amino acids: CASRDLGQGAETQYF.

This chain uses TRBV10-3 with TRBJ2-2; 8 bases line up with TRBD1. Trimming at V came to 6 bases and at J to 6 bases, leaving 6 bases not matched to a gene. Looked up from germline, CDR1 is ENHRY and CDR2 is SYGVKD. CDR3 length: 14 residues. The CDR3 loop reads CAISRDRPSGELFF. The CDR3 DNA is TGTGCCATCAGCCGGGACAGGCCATCCGGGGAGCTGTTTTTT.

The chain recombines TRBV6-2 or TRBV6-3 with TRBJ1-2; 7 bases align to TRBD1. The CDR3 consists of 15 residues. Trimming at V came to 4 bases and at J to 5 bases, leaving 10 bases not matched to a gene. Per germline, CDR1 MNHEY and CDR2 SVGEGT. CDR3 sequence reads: CASSSENRGVYGYTF. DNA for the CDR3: TGTGCCAGCAGTTCCGAGAACAGGGGCGTATATGGCTACACCTTC.

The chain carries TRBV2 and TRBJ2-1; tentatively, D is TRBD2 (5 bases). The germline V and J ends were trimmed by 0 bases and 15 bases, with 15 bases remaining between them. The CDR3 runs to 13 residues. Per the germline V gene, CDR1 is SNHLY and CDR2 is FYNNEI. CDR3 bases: TGTGCCAGCAGTGAAGCGCGCCGGGGAAACGGGTTCTTC. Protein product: CASSEARRGNGFF.

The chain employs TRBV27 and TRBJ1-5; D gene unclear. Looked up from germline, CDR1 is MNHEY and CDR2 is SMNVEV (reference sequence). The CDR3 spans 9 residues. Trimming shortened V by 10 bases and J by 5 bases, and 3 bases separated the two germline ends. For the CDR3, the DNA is TGTGCCACTGATCAGCCCCAGCATTTT. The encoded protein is CATDQPQHF.

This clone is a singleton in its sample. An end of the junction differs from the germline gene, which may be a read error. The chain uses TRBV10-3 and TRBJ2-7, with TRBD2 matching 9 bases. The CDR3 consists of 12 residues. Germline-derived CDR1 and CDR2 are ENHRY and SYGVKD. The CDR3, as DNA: TGCGTAGCGGGGGCGACCTCCTACGAGCAGTACTTC. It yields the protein CVAGATSYEQYF.

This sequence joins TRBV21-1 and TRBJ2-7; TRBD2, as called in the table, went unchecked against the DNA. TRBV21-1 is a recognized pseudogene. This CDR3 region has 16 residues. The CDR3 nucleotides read TGTGCCAGCAGCAAAGTGCGCCGGGGGGGCATCAACGAGCAGTACTTC. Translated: CASSKVRRGGINEQYF.

The CDR3 bases are TGTGCCAGCAGTCTCAGGGGGCCGCCGGGGGATTTCTTT. Its protein is CASSLRGPPGDFF. The rearrangement links TRBV28 to TRBJ1-1; TRBD1 matches at 8 bases. The CDR3 is 13 amino acids. The J segment lost 13 bases and the V segment lost 5 bases, leaving 12 bases of the junction unmatched. CDR1 and CDR2 (germline): MDHEN, SYDVKM. Filled out from reference TRBV28 and TRBJ1-1, the complete variable domain reads DVKVTQSSRYLVKRTGEKVFLECVQDMDHENMFWYRQDPGLGLRLIYFSYDVKMKEKGDIPEGYSVSREKKERFSLILESASTNQTSMYLCASSLRGPPGDFFGQGTRLTVV.

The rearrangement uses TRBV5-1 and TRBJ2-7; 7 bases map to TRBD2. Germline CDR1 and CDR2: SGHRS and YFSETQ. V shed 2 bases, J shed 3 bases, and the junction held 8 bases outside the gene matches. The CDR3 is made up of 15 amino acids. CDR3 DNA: TGCGCCAGCAGCTTCGCGAGCGGGGTCTACTACGAGCAGTACTTC. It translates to CASSFASGVYYEQYF.

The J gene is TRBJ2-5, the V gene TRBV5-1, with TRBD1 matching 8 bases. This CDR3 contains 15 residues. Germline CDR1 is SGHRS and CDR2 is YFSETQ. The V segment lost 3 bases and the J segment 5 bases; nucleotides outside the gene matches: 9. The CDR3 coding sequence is TGCGCCAGCAGCTCAATGACAGGGGCGGGGGAGACCCAGTACTTC. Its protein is CASSSMTGAGETQYF.

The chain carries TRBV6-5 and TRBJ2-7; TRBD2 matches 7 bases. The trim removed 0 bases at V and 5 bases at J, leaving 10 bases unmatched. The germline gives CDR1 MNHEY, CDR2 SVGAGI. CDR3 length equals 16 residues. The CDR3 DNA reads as TGTGCCAGCAGTTACTCTTTCGGCGGGGAGGGCAACGAGCAGTACTTC. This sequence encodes CASSYSFGGEGNEQYF.